One and the same sample provided the 25 T cell receptor beta chains below, sequenced in a study of blood T cell repertoires in COVID-19. Libraries were prepared by immunoSEQ multiplex PCR; TCRdb keeps only in-frame clonotypes and omits some of them. The sample lists roughly 350,000 clones, less than 85% seen once, with 3% to 4% in the top ten. The sample consisted of peripheral blood. The receptors were sampled from a woman aged 18 to 35 with acute or convalescent COVID-19.

The chain links TRBV4-1 to TRBJ1-4, with TRBD1 as a possible D gene (6 bases). In germline, CDR1 is MGHRA, CDR2 YSYEKL. The CDR3 is made up of 14 amino acids. V shed 3 bases and J shed 5 bases, with 10 bases lying between them. CDR3 sequence reads: CASSHWTENEKLFF. In DNA form, the CDR3 reads TGCGCCAGCAGCCACTGGACAGAAAATGAAAAACTGTTTTTT.

Comments on this clone: Other nucleotide sequences in the sample specify the same CDR3. The chain employs TRBV7-9 and TRBJ1-1; no firm D call. The germline gives CDR1 SEHNR, CDR2 FQNEAQ (reference sequence). CDR3 size: 13 residues. Between the trimmed V and J ends, which lost 1 base and 1 base, there was a span of 4 bases. The CDR3 nucleotides are TGTGCCAGCAGCTTAGGACAGAACACTGAAGCTTTCTTT. Its protein product is CASSLGQNTEAFF.

The V gene is TRBV5-1, the J gene TRBJ1-6; 8 nucleotides align to TRBD1. Trimming cost V 5 bases and J 10 bases; bases outside gene matches: 14. Germline-derived CDR1 and CDR2 are SGHRS and YFSETQ. The CDR3 length is 16 residues. This CDR3 reads CASRTGQGPYQSPLHF. DNA for the CDR3: TGCGCCAGCAGGACAGGACAGGGTCCTTATCAATCACCCCTCCACTTT.

This clone occurred once. The chain combines TRBV27 with TRBJ2-7, with D possibly matching TRBD2 (6 bases). The CDR3 length is 16 residues. Trimming left V 0 bases short and J 5 bases short, with 17 bases between. Germline lookup yields CDR1 MNHEY and CDR2 SMNVEV (reference sequence). The chain's CDR3 is CASSLSVKGWEDEQYF. Written as DNA, the CDR3 is TGTGCCAGCAGTTTATCGGTTAAGGGATGGGAGGACGAGCAGTACTTC.

The chain joins TRBV24-1 to TRBJ2-1; 8 nucleotides match TRBD1. From germline, CDR1 is KGHDR and CDR2 SFDVKD. The CDR3 has 14 amino acids. V lost 5 bases to trimming and J lost 8 bases; unmatched junction nucleotides: 7. The CDR3 DNA sequence: TGTGCCACCAGTGTCTCGACAGGGGTCGATGAGCAGTTCTTC. It specifies CATSVSTGVDEQFF.

J is TRBJ2-3 and V is TRBV3-1 (or the pseudogene TRBV3-2); 10 nucleotides align to TRBD2. CDR3 size: 15 residues. After removal of 10 bases from V and 5 bases from J, the junction contained 12 bases not matched to a gene. The germline gives CDR1 LGHDT, CDR2 YNNKEL (reference sequence). CDR3 coding DNA: TGTGCCACTTTTGAGAGCGGGGGGGCCCAAGATACGCAGTATTTT. Amino acid sequence: CATFESGGAQDTQYF.

Notes on this clone: Additional DNA sequences in this sample encode the identical CDR3. As DNA, the CDR3 is TGTGCCAGCAGTTACTCCACTAGCGGGAGCTCCTACGAGCAGTACTTC. Translating it yields CASSYSTSGSSYEQYF. The gene calls are TRBV6-5 and TRBJ2-7; 11 bases line up with TRBD2. V lost 0 bases and J lost 0; bases outside the gene matches: 1. This CDR3 has 16 amino acids. Germline V gene sequence: CDR1 MNHEY, CDR2 SVGAGI.

The rearrangement joins TRBV2 to TRBJ1-5; D is unclear. The germline V gene encodes CDR1 SNHLY and CDR2 FYNNEI. This CDR3 is built from 15 residues. V shed 0 bases and J shed 6 bases, with 12 bases lying between them. CDR3 protein: CASSEATLLAQPQHF. As DNA, the CDR3 is TGTGCCAGCAGTGAAGCGACTCTTTTGGCTCAGCCCCAGCATTTT.

The gene calls are TRBV30 and TRBJ1-1; tentative D call: TRBD1 (6 bases). V was trimmed by 3 bases and J by 0 bases, leaving 11 bases between them. The CDR3 covers 14 residues. The germline V gene has CDR1 GTSNPN and CDR2 SVGIG (reference sequence). CDR3 loop: CAWSPGQVNTEAFF. The CDR3 nucleotides read TGTGCCTGGAGCCCGGGACAAGTGAACACTGAAGCTTTCTTT.

This CDR3 is CASTGTAAGYTF. Here the CDR3 DNA reads TGTGCCAGTACCGGGACAGCGGCTGGCTACACCTTC. V usage is TRBV19 and J usage is TRBJ1-2; 7 bases map to TRBD1. Looked up from germline, CDR1 is LNHDA and CDR2 is SQIVND (reference sequence). V dropped 7 bases and J dropped 7; count of bases not matched to a gene: 6. The CDR3 covers 12 residues.

V usage is TRBV12-5 and J usage is TRBJ2-7, with 8 bases lining up with TRBD1. The CDR3 is 15 amino acids. Germline V lookup: CDR1 LGHNT, CDR2 FRNRAP. The V and J ends lost 3 bases and 4 bases, in that order; junction bases with no gene match: 8. CDR3 sequence reads: CASGFGSQGAYEQYF. CDR3 DNA sequence: TGTGCTAGTGGTTTTGGTTCCCAGGGGGCTTACGAGCAGTACTTC.

V usage is TRBV5-8 and J usage is TRBJ1-2; TRBD1 is a possible D gene (5 bases). Germline V gives CDR1 SGHTS, CDR2 YDEGEE. V shed 1 base and J shed 2 bases, with 15 bases lying between them. The CDR3 has 16 residues. CDR3 protein: CASSLYFRGGNYGYTF. The DNA of the CDR3 is TGTGCCAGCAGCTTGTATTTTCGGGGGGGGAACTATGGCTACACCTTC.

This chain connects TRBV11-2 to TRBJ2-5, with 7 bases that match TRBD1. V shed 5 bases and J 5 bases; nucleotides not matched to a gene: 11. The CDR3 spans 15 residues. CDR1 is SGHAT and CDR2 is FQNNGV in the germline V gene. The CDR3: CASSLQPKGQETQYF. CDR3 nucleotide sequence: TGTGCCAGCAGCCTTCAACCCAAGGGACAGGAGACCCAGTACTTC.

The chain combines TRBV19 with TRBJ1-1; tentative D call: TRBD1 (6 bases). This CDR3 has 13 amino acids. CDR1 LNHDA and CDR2 SQIVND come from the germline V gene (reference sequence). V was cut by 7 bases and J by 2 bases, with 11 bases left in between. In DNA, the CDR3 is TGTGCCAGTATGGGACACTTAAACACTGAAGCTTTCTTT. Translated, it gives CASMGHLNTEAFF.

J is TRBJ2-2 and V is TRBV15, with TRBD1 matching 11 bases. Germline CDR1 is LNHNV and CDR2 is YYDKDF (reference sequence). V trimming: 3 bases; J trimming: 6 bases; junction bases outside the gene matches: 3. CDR3 size: 15 residues. The CDR3 DNA sequence: TGTGCCACCAGCAGCGGACAGGGGGCGGCCGGGGAGCTGTTTTTT. Its translation: CATSSGQGAAGELFF.

The chain employs TRBV5-8 and TRBJ1-2, with 7 bases fitting TRBD1. This CDR3 region has 13 residues. J lost 10 bases, V lost 3 bases, and 9 bases had no gene match. Germline assignment: CDR1 SGHTS and CDR2 YDEGEE. CDR3 sequence reads: CASSWGDSAPYTF. DNA for the CDR3: TGTGCCAGCAGCTGGGGGGACAGTGCCCCCTACACCTTC.

The chain couples TRBV12-5 to TRBJ1-6; 9 bases line up with TRBD1. With 6 bases clipped from V and 9 bases from J, the junction kept 3 bases outside the gene matches. The CDR3 sequence is 13 residues long. Germline-derived CDR1 and CDR2 are LGHNT and FRNRAP. This chain's CDR3 is CASGDRGSSPLHF. In nucleotides, the CDR3 is TGTGCTAGTGGGGACAGGGGTAGTTCACCCCTCCACTTT.

This clone was seen a few times. The J gene is TRBJ1-2, the V gene TRBV29-1; 7 bases match TRBD1. CDR1 and CDR2 from the germline V gene are SQVTM and ANQGSEA. The CDR3 extends over 10 amino acids. V was clipped by 7 bases and J by 6 bases; unmatched bases: 2. The CDR3 is CSADRDGYTF. The CDR3, as DNA: TGCAGCGCCGACAGGGATGGCTACACCTTC.

The chain couples TRBV7-2 to TRBJ2-5; TRBD1 agrees at 9 bases. This CDR3 is 16 amino acids long. Per germline, CDR1 SGHTA and CDR2 FQGNSA. V dropped 1 base and J dropped 7; count of bases not matched to a gene: 10. The CDR3 is CASSLVFGTGWGTQYF. For the CDR3, the DNA is TGTGCCAGCAGCTTAGTTTTTGGGACAGGGTGGGGGACCCAGTACTTC.

In its sample, this clone was seen once. This rearrangement joins TRBV9 to TRBJ2-5, with a tentative D call TRBD1 (6 bases). The CDR3 is 15 residues long. Germline assignment: CDR1 SGDLS and CDR2 YYNGEE. V lost 0 bases to trimming and J lost 8 bases, with 17 bases between them. The CDR3 DNA reads as TGTGCCAGCAGCGTAGATGGGACAAGCAAAGGTACCCAGTACTTC. This translates into CASSVDGTSKGTQYF.

This clone was recorded a few times. The rearrangement uses TRBV28 and TRBJ1-3; perhaps TRBD1 as D (5 bases). The germline CDR1 and CDR2 sequences are MDHEN and SYDVKM. The ends were cut back, 2 bases at V and 1 base at J, with 15 bases in the middle. There are 17 residues in the CDR3. The CDR3 coding sequence is TGTGCCAGCAGTTTAATCTGGCCAGACAGATCTGGAAACACCATATATTTT. Translating it yields CASSLIWPDRSGNTIYF. The variable domain in full, completed from reference TRBV28 and TRBJ1-3, reads DVKVTQSSRYLVKRTGEKVFLECVQDMDHENMFWYRQDPGLGLRLIYFSYDVKMKEKGDIPEGYSVSREKKERFSLILESASTNQTSMYLCASSLIWPDRSGNTIYFGEGSWLTVV.

The chain employs TRBV10-1 and TRBJ1-4, with 7 bases matching TRBD1. The CDR3 is made up of 15 amino acids. The ends lost 5 bases at V and 8 bases at J; junction bases unmatched: 11. Germline CDR1 and CDR2: WNHNN and SYGVQD (reference sequence). The CDR3 is CASSHNRGPYEKLFF. In DNA, the CDR3 is TGCGCCAGCAGTCATAACAGGGGACCTTACGAAAAACTGTTTTTT.

CDR3 DNA sequence: TGTGCCAGCAGTAATGAGAGCCTAAGGACTAGGCCCTCCTACGAGCAGTACTTC. Its protein product is CASSNESLRTRPSYEQYF. This chain links TRBV7-2 with TRBJ2-7, with 7 bases that match TRBD2. Germline V CDR1 and CDR2: SGHTA, FQGNSA. This CDR3 comprises 18 residues. Germline trimming cut 6 bases from V and 0 bases from J; bases unmatched to any gene: 17.

The V gene is TRBV30, the J gene TRBJ1-3; D may be TRBD1 (5 bases). The germline V and J ends were trimmed by 0 bases and 0 bases, with 15 bases remaining between them. The CDR3 is made up of 17 amino acids. Germline V gives CDR1 GTSNPN, CDR2 SVGIG (reference sequence). This CDR3 is CAWSVGASTFSGNTIYF. The DNA for the CDR3 is TGTGCCTGGAGTGTAGGGGCCAGTACTTTCTCTGGAAACACCATATATTTT.

The chain recombines TRBV7-8 with TRBJ1-4; a weak D match, TRBD1 (5 bases). Germline assignment: CDR1 SGHVS and CDR2 FQNEAQ. This CDR3 has 16 residues. The ends were cut back, 3 bases at V and 6 bases at J, with 17 bases in the middle. The CDR3 protein is CASSFSPPRGDEKLFF. The CDR3 DNA is TGTGCCAGCAGCTTCAGCCCTCCGCGGGGGGATGAAAAACTGTTTTTT.